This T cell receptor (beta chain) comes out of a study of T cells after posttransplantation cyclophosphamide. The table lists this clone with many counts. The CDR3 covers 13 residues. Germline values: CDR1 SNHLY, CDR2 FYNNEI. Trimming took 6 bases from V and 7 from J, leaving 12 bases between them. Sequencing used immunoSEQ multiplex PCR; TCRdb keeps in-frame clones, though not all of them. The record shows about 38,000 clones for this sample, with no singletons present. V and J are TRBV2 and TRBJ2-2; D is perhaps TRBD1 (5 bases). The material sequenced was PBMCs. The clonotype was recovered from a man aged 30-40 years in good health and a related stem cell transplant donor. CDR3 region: CASSRVEDGELFF. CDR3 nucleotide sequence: TGTGCCAGCAGCAGGGTTGAAGACGGGGAGCTGTTTTTT.